The present TCR beta chain was sequenced within a study of cytomegalovirus exposure and HLA in healthy donors. Regarding the study as a whole: It is likely that the observed cluster of highly shared sequence variants was a sequencing artifact. In a later analysis, at a false discovery rate of 0.05, approximately 18,000 TCR beta sequences were associated with HLA alleles.

To note about this clone: The target antigen is unknown.

With 60 Vbeta and 13 Jbeta primers, the PCR was carried out. Clones were read by immunoSEQ multiplex PCR, and TCRdb kept only the in-frame ones, dropping some. This sample has roughly 160,000 clones, with 77% found just once. The specimen sequenced was PBMCs. The clonotype comes from a man under 40 in good health and CMV-seropositive.

As DNA, the CDR3 is TGTGCCAGCAGCCAAAGCGGGGGTGAGACCCAGTACTTC. As protein: CASSQSGGETQYF. The chain uses TRBV11-1 and TRBJ2-5; TRBD2 matches at 8 bases. This CDR3 region has 13 residues. Looked up from germline, CDR1 is SGHAT and CDR2 is FQDESV (reference sequence). After removal of 5 bases from V and 5 bases from J, the junction contained 4 bases not matched to a gene. Combining the CDR3 with reference TRBV11-1 and TRBJ2-5 gives the whole variable domain EAEVAQSPRYKITEKSQAVAFWCDPISGHATLYWYRQILGQGPELLVQFQDESVVDDSQLPKDRFSAERLKGVDSTLKIQPAELGDSAMYLCASSQSGGETQYFGPGTRLLVL.